The clone carrying this T cell receptor (beta chain) was recorded only once. What it binds is not known. This specimen comes from a study of T cell repertoires in ileal Crohn's disease. Study results and caveats: Sorted CD8 T cells held more high-frequency clones than CD4.

Germline values: CDR1 GTSNPN, CDR2 SVGIG (reference sequence). CDR3 length: 12 amino acids. Trimming shortened V by 4 bases and J by 8 bases, and 11 bases separated the two germline ends. The table came from immunoSEQ multiplex PCR; TCRdb's copy has only in-frame clones and leaves some out. The sample consists of 13,000 to 15,000 clones, around four fifths of them appearing once. The sequence came from an adult with Crohn's disease. Specimen: ileal tissue. This chain uses TRBV30 with TRBJ1-4, with D hard to call. CDR3 coding DNA: TGTGCCTGGAAGAGGGAAGGAGAAAAACTGTTTTTT. Amino acids: CAWKREGEKLFF.